The rows below give T cell receptor beta chains drawn from one sample of a study of blood T cells in healthy people across ages. MiXCR was run by TCRdb on the 5' RACE reads, yielding one entry per CDR3 protein. The sample carries roughly 640,000 distinct CDR3 sequences, about 30% recorded once. The sample was blood. These receptors were collected from an elderly woman in good health. CDR3s include the opening cysteine and the closing phenylalanine or tryptophan.

TRBJ2-3 | TRBV7-2 | CASSSSSGGSSTDTQYF
TRBJ1-4 | TRBV12-3/TRBV12-4 | CASRPARVATNEKLFF
TRBJ1-2 | TRBV6-1 | CASSSKGTAGGYTF
TRBJ1-2 | TRBV6-6 | CASNPRGRNYGYTF
TRBJ1-2 | TRBV6-2/TRBV6-3 | CASTAGPPVYGYTF
TRBJ1-4 | TRBV20-1 | CSARDLTASNEKLFF
TRBJ1-2 | TRBV7-2 | CASSLVGQVYGYTF
TRBJ2-3 | TRBV7-9 | CASNLGTGELLTQYF
TRBJ2-4 | TRBV5-1 | CASSLADTVILEQYF
- | TRBV9 | CASSVGQARASEQYF
TRBJ2-7 | TRBV20-1 | CSARRDRALYEQYF
TRBJ2-1 | TRBV7-8 | CASSLAGQGEYEQFF
TRBJ2-3 | TRBV7-9 | CASRPRPRNDPDTQYF
TRBJ1-1 | TRBV20-1 | CSARLTGGRNTEAFF
- | TRBV21-1 | CASSILGTQYF